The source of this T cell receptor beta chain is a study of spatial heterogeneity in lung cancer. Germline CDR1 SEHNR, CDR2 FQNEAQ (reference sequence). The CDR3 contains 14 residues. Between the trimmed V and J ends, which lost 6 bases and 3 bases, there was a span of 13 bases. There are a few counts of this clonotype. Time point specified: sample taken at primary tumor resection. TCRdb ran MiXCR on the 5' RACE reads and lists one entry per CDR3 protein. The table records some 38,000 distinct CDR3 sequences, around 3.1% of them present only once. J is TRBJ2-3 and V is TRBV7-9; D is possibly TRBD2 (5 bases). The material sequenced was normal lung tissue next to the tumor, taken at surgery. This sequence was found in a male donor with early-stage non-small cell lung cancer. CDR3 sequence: CASSFGLETDTQYF. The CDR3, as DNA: TGTGCCAGCAGTTTCGGACTGGAGACAGATACGCAGTATTTT.